This TCR beta chain came from a study of beta chain features in type 1 diabetes listed by TCRdb under 2018. Background on the whole study: Mean age, gender distribution, total cell number and subset yield did not differ between patients and healthy donors. A total of around 100 million sorted cells were examined across all samples, and RNA yield correlated strongly with the number of cells per subset. The study compared TCRB repertoires of sorted circulating CD4+ T cell subsets between recently diagnosed type 1 diabetes patients and matched healthy donors. Regulatory and stem cell-like memory subsets were isolated from only 8 patients and roughly eight healthy donors, whereas naive and central memory subsets came from all 30 or so donors.

All of the isolated RNA was reverse transcribed with the High Capacity cDNA Reverse Transcription Kit, so expressed TCRB transcripts were sequenced. Deep immunoSEQ sequencing was applied to naive, central memory and regulatory T cell samples, giving an average of approximately 4 million total reads per sample. Sorted cells were lysed in RLT buffer and RNA was extracted with DNase-treated RNeasy Micro or Mini kits, depending on cell number. To prevent cross-contamination, every cell subset was processed on its own, while patient and healthy donor samples were processed together. TCRB sequences were amplified from cDNA with the immunoSEQ multiplex PCR, producing 87-bp fragments spanning the CDR3 region. Sequencing of the amplicons was performed on the Illumina HiSeq platform. As for the original processing: PCR bias was computationally corrected using synthetic template baselines, reads within Hamming distance 2 were collapsed, and singletons that could not be merged were discarded. By aligning reads against IMGT, V, D and J genes, CDR3 length, and insertions or deletions at six rearrangement sites were assigned. Clonotype counts were normalized to sorted cell number within each subset before computing true diversity and Gini coefficients with the tcR R package. The overlap coefficient, calculated on TCRB nucleotide sequences, was used to quantify repertoire sharing. Out-of-frame TCRB sequences from naive cells were analyzed to stand in for the pre-selection repertoire. TCRdb carries this immuneACCESS record with in-frame sequences only. Its versions omit some clonotypes, under half of them owing to an unresolved V gene in the studies checked, with the rest unexplained. V and J calls and clone size are as listed in that table; D and trimming were resolved from the DNA. The sample table records more than 120,000 clones; about 9.4% of these occur just once. The ten largest clones represent 1% to 1.5% of the sample.

What the research found in general, with its limitations: In all four CD4+ subsets, TCRB CDR3 length was moderately but significantly shorter in type 1 diabetes patients. At VDJ recombination sites, type 1 diabetes patients had fewer insertions and more deleted nucleotides, which implies abnormalities in thymic rearrangement. Shorter templates might have been favored by PCR, but patient and control samples were amplified and corrected together, so both groups would have been affected equally by any skew. Naive, central memory and regulatory TCRB repertoires appeared more similar among patients than among healthy donors. Because cDNA rather than genomic DNA was sequenced, highly expressing activated cells could have been over-represented, although no difference in activation and CD3 levels was found between groups. Only small numbers of individuals were included in the HLA sub-analyses, which left unresolved whether HLA type had any influence on TCRB rearrangement.

V was cut back by 1 base and J by 7 bases, leaving a gap of 16 bases between them. The cysteine opens and the phenylalanine closes a CDR3 of 15 amino acids. Only the CDR3 portion is preserved as DNA: 45 bases, with reading frame beginning at the first base. CDR1 and CDR2, per the germline V gene, are SGHTA and FQGNSA. This clone was recorded a few times. This receptor's antigen is unknown. Per-base qualities were not stored, and no clone one base away is much larger. Each donor gave one peripheral blood draw, roughly 110 mL on average, collected into heparinised tubes. A BD FACSAria II and a panel including CD45RO, CCR7, CD25, CD127, CD95 and CD27 were used to sort naive, central memory, regulatory and stem cell-like memory CD4+ T cells. All sorted populations exceeded 95% purity. PBMCs were isolated immediately by Lymphoprep density gradient centrifugation and stained directly without culture. So that batch effects would be minimized, each experiment stained and sorted samples in pairs, pairing one healthy donor with one patient.

The source is a man between 18 and 29 years old in good health. The sequence links TRBV7-2 to TRBJ1-2; a tentative D match to TRBD1 spans 6 bases. Sequenced material: naive CD4+ T cells from blood. The sample's cell subset or site label is to be understood as: true naive CD4+ T cells. The bases read TGTGCCAGCAGCTTAGTGGCGGGGGGCGACTCTGGCTACACCTTC. It translates as CASSLVAGGDSGYTF.